These 24 T cell receptor beta chains share one sample of origin, sequenced in a study of vaccination and CD4 T cells after COVID-19. Which antigens these TCRs recognize remains unknown. CD4+ T cells that had been cultured provided DNA sequenced with the Oncomine TCR Beta short-read assay. The authors extracted genomic DNA from cultured CD4+ T cells. TCRdb redid the calling of the PCR reads with MiXCR, one entry per CDR3 protein. The data contain about 7,800 distinct CDR3 sequences, 41% of them singletons. Treatment described: roughly 10-day PBMC culture with coronavirus spike peptide pools or control peptides (ViraFEST assay). Researchers collected the unexposed donor's CD4+ T cells before the COVID-19 pandemic (2011-2018). The specimen was CD4+ T cells from blood, cultured in vitro. These TCRs come from a human donor in good health.

In this sample, this clonotype turned up a few times. This chain links TRBV6-5 with TRBJ1-5, with TRBD1 as a possible D gene (6 bases). V dropped 2 bases and J dropped 7 bases, with 12 bases sitting between them. CDR3 length equals 14 residues. Germline V CDR1 and CDR2: MNHEY, SVGAGI. The CDR3: CASSYQRGAQPQHF. The CDR3 nucleotides read TGTGCCAGCAGTTACCAAAGGGGGGCACAGCCCCAGCATTTT.

This clonotype was picked up a small number of times. The genes are TRBV24-1 and TRBJ2-5, with D perhaps TRBD1 (6 bases). The CDR3 runs to 15 residues. V lost 4 bases and J lost 4, with 15 bases in between. The germline V gene encodes CDR1 KGHDR and CDR2 SFDVKD. CDR3 coding DNA: TGTGCCACCAGTGACCCTGACAGGTATGGAGAGACCCAGTACTTC. It encodes CATSDPDRYGETQYF.

This clonotype was seen only a few times. The rearrangement joins TRBV7-2 to TRBJ1-5; 8 bases align to TRBD1. The trim removed 6 bases at V and 5 bases at J, leaving 9 bases unmatched. Germline V gene lookup returns CDR1 SGHTA and CDR2 FQGNSA. The CDR3 totals 15 residues. The CDR3 coding sequence is TGTGCCAGCAGACCCGGACAGGGACACTATCAGCCCCAGCATTTT. Residues: CASRPGQGHYQPQHF.

CDR3 in DNA: TGTGCCAGCAGCTTGGGCGGAGGGAAAGGAAACACCATATATTTT. This sequence encodes CASSLGGGKGNTIYF. The chain recombines TRBV5-8 with TRBJ1-3; D is unresolved. Trimming took 0 bases from V and 4 from J, leaving 11 bases between them. The CDR3 contains 15 residues. CDR1 is SGHTS and CDR2 is YDEGEE in the germline V gene. Filled out from reference TRBV5-8 and TRBJ1-3, the complete variable domain reads EAGVTQSPTHLIKTRGQQATLRCSPISGHTSVYWYQQALGLGLQFLLWYDEGEERNRGNFPPRFSGRQFPNYSSELNVNALELEDSALYLCASSLGGGKGNTIYFGEGSWLTVV.

V is TRBV4-1 and J is TRBJ2-2; 8 bases map to TRBD1. The germline gives CDR1 MGHRA, CDR2 YSYEKL. The ends lost 4 bases at V and 6 bases at J; junction bases unmatched: 10. The length of the CDR3 is 16 residues. In nucleotides, the CDR3 is TGCGCCAGCAGCCGTGTTGGCGGACAGGGAGCCGGGGAGCTGTTTTTT. This encodes CASSRVGGQGAGELFF.

This clonotype was picked up a small number of times. The gene calls are TRBV6-5 and TRBJ1-4; D is perhaps TRBD1 (5 bases). Germline V lookup: CDR1 MNHEY, CDR2 SVGAGI. This CDR3 has 13 residues. Deletions cut 4 bases from V and 8 bases from J, with 11 bases between. CDR3 nucleotides: TGTGCCAGCAGTTGGAGCGGGGCCGAAAAACTGTTTTTT. It yields the protein CASSWSGAEKLFF.

The V call is TRBV7-2, the J call TRBJ2-2; 8 bases line up with TRBD2. After removal of 2 bases from V and 2 bases from J, the junction contained 13 bases not matched to a gene. The germline V gene has CDR1 SGHTA and CDR2 FQGNSA. This CDR3 comprises 19 residues. Written as DNA, the CDR3 is TGTGCCAGCAGCTTAATTGTCGTCGGCGGGAGGCTCAACACCGGGGAGCTGTTTTTT. This gives the protein CASSLIVVGGRLNTGELFF.

In this sample, this clonotype turned up a few times. CDR3 coding DNA: TGTGCCAGCAGTCCCGGACAGGTTTATAGTGAGGGCTACACCTTC. Amino acid sequence: CASSPGQVYSEGYTF. The genes are TRBV28 and TRBJ1-2; TRBD1 matches 7 bases. The CDR3 is 15 residues long. The ends lost 5 bases at V and 8 bases at J; junction bases unmatched: 14. Germline V lookup: CDR1 MDHEN, CDR2 SYDVKM.

This sequence joins TRBV28 and TRBJ2-2; possibly TRBD2 for D (6 bases). Trimming removed 7 bases at V and 4 bases at J, with 16 bases between. CDR3 size: 15 residues. Germline assignment: CDR1 MDHEN and CDR2 SYDVKM. DNA of the CDR3: TGTGCCAGCAACCCAAGGGGAGGACCCACCGGGGAGCTGTTTTTT. Amino acids: CASNPRGGPTGELFF.

This chain links TRBV20-1 with TRBJ2-7; 11 bases line up with TRBD2. The CDR3 has 14 residues. The germline V gene has CDR1 DFQATT and CDR2 SNEGSKA (reference sequence). With V trimmed by 5 bases and J by 3 bases, 6 bases remained unmatched. The CDR3 sequence is CSALPGTSGYEQYF. In nucleotides, the CDR3 is TGCAGTGCTCTCCCCGGGACTAGCGGCTACGAGCAGTACTTC.

The rearrangement links TRBV6-1 to TRBJ1-2; D uncertain. V dropped 6 bases and J dropped 4 bases, with 18 bases sitting between them. The CDR3 is 15 residues long. The germline gives CDR1 MNHNS, CDR2 SASEGT. The CDR3 DNA reads TGTGCCAGCAGCCTAAAAGTTGTACAGTCCTATGGCTACACCTTC. Protein sequence: CASSLKVVQSYGYTF.

This clonotype is a singleton in its sample. The rearrangement joins TRBV20-1 to TRBJ2-2, with TRBD1 matching 7 bases. This CDR3 has 16 amino acids. Germline V lookup: CDR1 DFQATT, CDR2 SNEGSKA (reference sequence). Trimming removed 5 bases from V and 6 bases from J; junction bases left unmatched: 15. The CDR3 loop is CSAVPHRGRDPGELFF. CDR3 sequence (DNA): TGCAGTGCTGTGCCTCACAGGGGAAGGGATCCCGGGGAGCTGTTTTTT.

In this sample, this clonotype turned up a few times. CDR3 loop: CASSSQLLGAFF. CDR3 sequence (DNA): TGTGCCAGCAGTTCACAGCTCCTTGGAGCTTTCTTT. V usage is TRBV12-3 or TRBV12-4 and J usage is TRBJ1-1; D gene ambiguous. V lost 4 bases and J lost 10, with 13 bases in between. There are 12 residues in the CDR3.

This chain uses TRBV5-4 with TRBJ2-3, with D possibly matching TRBD2 (6 bases). The germline CDR1 and CDR2 sequences are SGHNT and YYREEE (reference sequence). The CDR3 runs to 13 residues. V lost 3 bases, J lost 1 base, and 6 bases lay in between. CDR3 nucleotide sequence: TGTGCCAGCAGCTCGGGAGGCACAGATACGCAGTATTTT. It yields the protein CASSSGGTDTQYF.

J is TRBJ2-2 and V is TRBV2; D is perhaps TRBD1 or TRBD2 (6 bases each). Germline values: CDR1 SNHLY, CDR2 FYNNEI. The CDR3 spans 16 residues. V was cut by 10 bases and J by 4 bases, with 22 bases left in between. The DNA of the CDR3 is TGTGCCACCTCCCGGCCTGGCGGAGGGGGCACCGGGGAGCTGTTTTTT. The encoded protein is CATSRPGGGGTGELFF.

The chain combines TRBV2 with TRBJ1-2; 9 bases align to TRBD1. This CDR3 has 16 amino acids. Germline lookup yields CDR1 SNHLY and CDR2 FYNNEI. J gave up 3 bases and V 6 bases, and 11 bases lay outside the gene matches. The CDR3 DNA sequence: TGTGCCAGCAGGCCAACTAAACAGGGGGCGGACTATGGCTACACCTTC. Translated, it gives CASRPTKQGADYGYTF.

The chain uses TRBV28 and TRBJ2-5; the D gene could be TRBD1 or TRBD2 (5 bases each). CDR3 size: 13 residues. V lost 8 bases and J lost 2, with 12 bases in between. The germline V gene encodes CDR1 MDHEN and CDR2 SYDVKM. Here the CDR3 reads CASAEGWQETQYF. As DNA, the CDR3 is TGTGCCAGCGCCGAGGGGTGGCAAGAGACCCAGTACTTC.

This clonotype was picked up a small number of times. The chain recombines TRBV20-1 with TRBJ1-2, with TRBD1 identical over 12 bases. With 5 bases clipped from V and 8 bases from J, the junction kept 0 bases outside the gene matches. Germline CDR1 is DFQATT and CDR2 is SNEGSKA (reference sequence). There are 11 residues in the CDR3. DNA of the CDR3: TGCAGTGCTGGGACAGGGGGCGGCTACACCTTC. This sequence encodes CSAGTGGGYTF.

This clonotype has more than one count but fewer than ten. The J gene is TRBJ2-3, the V gene TRBV6-1, with D possibly being TRBD1 (6 bases). Germline V lookup: CDR1 MNHNS, CDR2 SASEGT. The CDR3 extends over 16 amino acids. V was trimmed by 6 bases and J by 0 bases, leaving 16 bases between them. In DNA, the CDR3 is TGTGCCAGCAGGAAGCTAGGGGGACAAAGCACAGATACGCAGTATTTT. This codes for CASRKLGGQSTDTQYF.

J is TRBJ2-7 and V is TRBV6-1; tentative D call: TRBD1 (5 bases). Trimming left V 5 bases short and J 7 bases short, with 9 bases between. Germline CDR1 and CDR2: MNHNS and SASEGT. CDR3 length: 11 amino acids. DNA for the CDR3: TGTGCCAGCAGTCCGTCAGGGGAGCAGTACTTC. Amino acid sequence: CASSPSGEQYF.

The chain recombines TRBV6-2 or TRBV6-3 with TRBJ2-7; unclear D gene. Trimming shortened V by 7 bases and J by 0 bases, and 7 bases separated the two germline ends. The CDR3 consists of 12 residues. From germline, CDR1 is MNHEY and CDR2 SVGEGT. The CDR3 sequence: CASKPDSYEQYF. Written as DNA, the CDR3 is TGTGCCAGCAAACCGGACTCCTACGAGCAGTACTTC.

Details on this clonotype: Since no conserved phenylalanine or tryptophan closes the CDR3, a read error is the likely cause. This chain connects TRBV25-1 to TRBJ1-2, with D perhaps matching TRBD1 (6 bases). The CDR3 has 12 amino acids. Per the germline V gene, CDR1 is MGHDK and CDR2 is SYGVNS. Trimming removed 4 bases from V and 4 bases from J, with 7 bases in between. CDR3 sequence (DNA): TGTGCCAGCAGTGGGGGGGCCTATGGCTACACCCTC. Translated: CASSGGAYGYTL.

The chain carries TRBV20-1 and TRBJ1-2; D might be TRBD1 (5 bases). This CDR3 spans 16 amino acids. The V end lost 3 bases, the J end lost 0 bases, and 17 bases lay between the germline ends. Germline CDR1 reads DFQATT; CDR2 reads SNEGSKA (reference sequence). The CDR3 DNA follows: TGCAGTGCTAGTCCGGACACGGAGGGGTCTAACTATGGCTACACCTTC. This translates into CSASPDTEGSNYGYTF.

The rearrangement uses TRBV20-1 and TRBJ2-2; the match to TRBD2 covers 7 bases. With V trimmed by 6 bases and J by 4 bases, 11 bases remained unmatched. The CDR3 length is 15 residues. From germline, CDR1 is DFQATT and CDR2 SNEGSKA (reference sequence). The CDR3 coding sequence is TGCAGTGCCACCCGCGCGGGAGTGATCACCGGGGAGCTGTTTTTT. It specifies CSATRAGVITGELFF.